The source of this T cell receptor (beta chain) is a study of cytomegalovirus exposure and HLA in healthy donors. Trimming cost V 4 bases and J 10 bases; bases outside gene matches: 11. The CDR3 covers 14 residues. PCR used 60 Vbeta primers and 13 Jbeta primers. Method: immunoSEQ multiplex PCR; TCRdb's copy keeps in-frame clones and lacks some. The profile covers nearly 65,000 clones, with roughly two thirds appearing a single time and 5% to 7% taken by the ten largest. V and J are TRBV5-3 and TRBJ1-1, with 9 bases fitting TRBD1. TRBV5-3 carries the ORF label, with uncertain function. The sequence was obtained from a man between 50 and 59 years old in good health and CMV-seronegative. Material: PBMCs. CDR3 in DNA: TGTGCCAGAAGCAAAATTGACAGGGGGTTTCGAGCTTTCTTT. Residues: CARSKIDRGFRAFF.